These 31 T cell receptor beta chains were sequenced from one sample in a study of response to subunit inactivated influenza vaccine. MiXCR, applied by TCRdb to the RT-PCR reads, yields one record per CDR3 protein. Altogether about 800,000 distinct CDR3 sequences are present, around 20% being singletons, with the ten largest covering about 9.4%. The specimen was PBMCs from blood, collected roughly 5 days after vaccination. Source of these receptors: a man aged 50 or older who received an inactivated influenza vaccine.

This clonotype showed up many times. This sequence joins TRBV12-3 or TRBV12-4 and TRBJ2-5; D may match TRBD1 or TRBD2 (5 bases each). The CDR3 covers 13 residues. Trimming removed 5 bases from V and 1 base from J, with 8 bases in between. CDR3 in DNA: TGTGCCAGCAGTGGGACGAGCCAAGAGACCCAGTACTTC. Amino acids: CASSGTSQETQYF.

The J gene is TRBJ2-7, the V gene TRBV7-2; tentative D call: TRBD2 (5 bases). V was shortened by 1 base and J by 5 bases, with 12 bases between the two germline ends. Germline CDR1 SGHTA, CDR2 FQGNSA. The CDR3 sequence is 14 residues long. The CDR3 sequence: CASSLVGVADEQYF. DNA for the CDR3: TGTGCCAGCAGCTTAGTCGGGGTCGCCGACGAGCAGTACTTC.

This clonotype was seen only a few times. This chain connects TRBV7-9 to TRBJ2-1, with 9 nucleotides matching TRBD2. CDR3 length: 15 residues. V lost 5 bases, J lost 5 bases, and 7 bases stayed unmatched. CDR1 is SEHNR, CDR2 FQNEAQ, per germline (reference sequence). CDR3 nucleotide sequence: TGTGCCAGCAGCCCTACGGGCGGGAGGGACAATGAGCAGTTCTTC. Translation: CASSPTGGRDNEQFF. The full variable domain, its missing parts supplied by reference TRBV7-9 and TRBJ2-1, is DTGVSQNPRHKITKRGQNVTFRCDPISEHNRLYWYRQTLGQGPEFLTYFQNEAQLEKSRLLSDRFSAERPKGSFSTLEIQRTEQGDSAMYLCASSPTGGRDNEQFFGPGTRLTVL.

The sample holds many counts of this clonotype. The chain employs TRBV27 and TRBJ2-1; 15 bases are shared with TRBD2. Trimming removed 5 bases from V and 8 bases from J; junction bases left unmatched: 7. CDR1 and CDR2 (germline): MNHEY, SMNVEV (reference sequence). This CDR3 is 16 amino acids long. The CDR3 DNA sequence: TGTGCCAGCAGTCCCGGACTAGCGGGAGGGAGAGATGAGCAGTTCTTC. Encoded protein: CASSPGLAGGRDEQFF.

This clonotype has a handful of counts. The chain links TRBV12-3 or TRBV12-4 to TRBJ2-7, with D possibly being TRBD1 or TRBD2 (5 bases each). This CDR3 contains 15 residues. The V gene lost 7 bases and the J gene lost 2 bases, with 18 bases spanning the gap. The CDR3 spells CASTAPGTETYEQYF. The DNA for the CDR3 is TGTGCCAGCACCGCCCCCGGGACCGAGACCTACGAGCAGTACTTC.

There are a few counts of this clonotype. V is TRBV11-1 and J is TRBJ2-3; D possibly corresponds to TRBD1 (5 bases). The V gene's germline CDR1 is SGHAT and CDR2 FQDESV (reference sequence). Between the trimmed V and J ends, which lost 5 bases and 6 bases, there was a span of 33 bases. The CDR3 consists of 20 residues. The CDR3 DNA is TGTGCCAGCAGCACCGACATGACGAGCCCTTCAGGGTTACCTGTGGATACGCAGTATTTT. This codes for CASSTDMTSPSGLPVDTQYF.

This clonotype was seen at least ten times. V gene TRBV5-1 combines with J gene TRBJ2-6; D remains ambiguous. Germline CDR1 reads SGHRS; CDR2 reads YFSETQ. The CDR3 consists of 16 residues. Trimming pared 2 bases from V and 0 bases from J, leaving 9 bases between. The CDR3 nucleotides read TGCGCCAGCAGCTTCACAGCTAGCTCTGGGGCCAACGTCCTGACTTTC. Amino acid sequence: CASSFTASSGANVLTF.

The rearrangement links TRBV28 to TRBJ2-7; the match to TRBD2 covers 11 bases. Germline-derived CDR1 and CDR2 are MDHEN and SYDVKM. V lost 5 bases to trimming and J lost 0 bases; unmatched junction nucleotides: 12. The CDR3 sequence is 18 residues long. The CDR3 sequence is CASSPPWGLAEISYEQYF. DNA of the CDR3: TGTGCCAGCAGTCCGCCCTGGGGACTAGCGGAAATCTCCTACGAGCAGTACTTC.

This chain's CDR3 is CSGSSGSMFYEQFF. DNA for the CDR3: TGCAGCGGCTCTAGCGGGAGTATGTTCTATGAGCAGTTCTTC. The chain recombines TRBV29-1 with TRBJ2-1; 10 bases are a match to TRBD2. In germline, CDR1 is SQVTM, CDR2 ANQGSEA. Germline trimming cut 7 bases from V and 8 bases from J; bases unmatched to any gene: 11. This CDR3 region has 14 residues.

This clonotype was observed a few times. The chain recombines TRBV7-8 with TRBJ2-3; D ambiguous. Per the germline V gene, CDR1 is SGHVS and CDR2 is FQNEAQ. This CDR3 is built from 14 residues. V was cut by 3 bases and J by 4 bases, with 11 bases left in between. The CDR3 here is CASSLLNVADTQYF. CDR3 nucleotide sequence: TGTGCCAGCAGCTTGTTAAATGTGGCAGATACGCAGTATTTT.

The rearrangement uses TRBV5-5 and TRBJ2-1; no firm D call. The CDR3 runs to 15 residues. Germline V gene lookup returns CDR1 SGHKS and CDR2 YYEKEE (reference sequence). V lost 2 bases to trimming and J lost 5 bases, with 14 bases between them. The CDR3: CASSFRVGGNNEQFF. CDR3 nucleotide sequence: TGTGCCAGCAGCTTTCGGGTTGGTGGAAACAATGAGCAGTTCTTC.

V is TRBV29-1 and J is TRBJ2-7; a possible D gene is TRBD1 (6 bases). V lost 4 bases and J 4 bases, leaving 20 bases between the germline ends. Germline values: CDR1 SQVTM, CDR2 ANQGSEA. This CDR3 contains 15 residues. The CDR3 coding sequence is TGCAGCGTTGTCCTCCTCGGTGGGGGCGCGTACGAGCAGTACTTC. Amino acids: CSVVLLGGGAYEQYF.

The rearrangement links TRBV6-1 to TRBJ2-7; D unresolved. Germline V CDR1 and CDR2: MNHNS, SASEGT. Trimming pared 3 bases from V and 3 bases from J, leaving 6 bases between. CDR3 size: 12 residues. The CDR3 protein is CASSDSRYEQYF. CDR3 in DNA: TGTGCCAGCAGTGACAGTCGCTACGAGCAGTACTTC.

This clonotype appeared a few times. The CDR3 spells CASSQEVGPYEQYF. The CDR3, as DNA: TGCGCCAGCAGCCAAGAAGTCGGACCTTACGAGCAGTACTTC. The V call is TRBV4-3, the J call TRBJ2-7; D gene unclear. Germline values: CDR1 LGHNA, CDR2 YSLEER. V lost 0 bases to trimming and J lost 4 bases, with 10 bases between them. The CDR3 consists of 14 residues.

The chain is built from TRBV6-5 and TRBJ2-2, with D unresolved. The V and J ends lost 2 bases and 1 base respectively, with 11 bases between them. The CDR3 totals 16 residues. The germline V gene has CDR1 MNHEY and CDR2 SVGAGI. CDR3 in amino acids: CASSYQTRRNTGELFF. In DNA, the CDR3 is TGTGCCAGCAGTTACCAGACACGGAGGAACACCGGGGAGCTGTTTTTT.

This clonotype has only a few counts. The chain couples TRBV12-3 or TRBV12-4 to TRBJ2-3, with 11 bases that match TRBD2. The junction had 7 bases not matched to a gene; V was cut back by 6 bases and J by 2 bases. The CDR3 covers 16 residues. The CDR3 coding sequence is TGTGCCAGCAGCGAATCTAGCGGGGGGTTCACAGATACGCAGTATTTT. The encoded protein is CASSESSGGFTDTQYF.

With respect to this clonotype: A much larger clone differs by one base, so this may be a read error. The chain carries TRBV7-6 and TRBJ2-1; no clear D gene. The CDR3 covers 12 residues. CDR1 is SGHVS and CDR2 is FNYEAQ in the germline V gene. With 6 bases removed from V and 5 bases from J, the gap between germline ends came to 8 bases. CDR3: CASSWAHNEQFF. For the CDR3, the DNA is TGTGCCAGCAGTTGGGCGCACAATGAGCAGTTCTTC.

This clonotype was seen many times. The chain links TRBV12-3 or TRBV12-4 to TRBJ2-5; D remains ambiguous. V lost 5 bases, J lost 5 bases, and 9 bases lay in between. The CDR3 contains 12 residues. The CDR3 sequence is CASSLGWETQYF. As DNA, the CDR3 is TGTGCCAGCAGTCTGGGGTGGGAGACCCAGTACTTC.

This clonotype turned up a few times. This chain joins TRBV20-1 and TRBJ2-2; TRBD2 matches 16 bases. J was trimmed by 5 bases and V by 0 bases; bases with no gene match: 9. The germline V gene has CDR1 DFQATT and CDR2 SNEGSKA (reference sequence). This CDR3 contains 19 residues. CDR3 sequence (DNA): TGCAGTGCTAGAGATCTGGGACTAGCGGGAGGGCCTCGGACCGGGGAGCTGTTTTTT. Its translation is CSARDLGLAGGPRTGELFF.

This chain links TRBV12-3 or TRBV12-4 with TRBJ2-2; TRBD2 might be the D (6 bases). V was shortened by 2 bases and J by 4 bases, with 14 bases between the two germline ends. CDR3 length equals 16 residues. CDR3 in DNA: TGTGCCAGCAGTTTATTCGGGGGAGGACCCACCGGGGAGCTGTTTTTT. It translates to CASSLFGGGPTGELFF.

V and J are TRBV29-1 and TRBJ2-1, with TRBD2 matching 8 bases. With 5 bases clipped from V and 0 bases from J, the junction kept 6 bases outside the gene matches. The CDR3 length is 15 residues. The germline CDR1 and CDR2 sequences are SQVTM and ANQGSEA. The CDR3 DNA reads TGCAGCGTTTTTAGCGGGACAAGCTCCTACAATGAGCAGTTCTTC. Protein product: CSVFSGTSSYNEQFF.

This clonotype was seen a handful of times. The V call is TRBV9, the J call TRBJ2-7, with 8 bases aligning to TRBD2. This CDR3 region has 15 residues. Germline V gene data show CDR1 as SGDLS and CDR2 as YYNGEE. Germline trimming cut 4 bases from V and 2 bases from J; bases unmatched to any gene: 8. CDR3 coding DNA: TGTGCCAGCAGCCCTACGGGACTAGAAACCTACGAGCAGTACTTC. Its protein is CASSPTGLETYEQYF.

V and J are TRBV28 and TRBJ2-5; possible D gene TRBD1, 5 bases. V lost 6 bases and J lost 2, with 7 bases in between. CDR1 is MDHEN and CDR2 is SYDVKM in the germline V gene. This CDR3 has 12 amino acids. DNA for the CDR3: TGTGCCAGCAGCGACAGTCAAGAGACCCAGTACTTC. As protein: CASSDSQETQYF.

This clonotype was recorded a few times. The chain has TRBV29-1 and TRBJ2-3; D might be TRBD1 (6 bases). From germline, CDR1 is SQVTM and CDR2 ANQGSEA. Trimming shortened V by 4 bases and J by 6 bases, and 11 bases separated the two germline ends. The CDR3 spans 12 residues. As DNA, the CDR3 is TGCAGCGTTGGGGGGCTTCCGGATACGCAGTATTTT. Its protein is CSVGGLPDTQYF.

The chain couples TRBV2 to TRBJ2-1, with D possibly being TRBD2 (7 bases). The length of the CDR3 is 14 residues. Trimming removed 6 bases from V and 2 bases from J, with 11 bases in between. CDR1 and CDR2 from the germline V gene are SNHLY and FYNNEI. CDR3 region: CASRRGGTYNEQFF. The CDR3, as DNA: TGTGCCAGCAGAAGGGGGGGGACCTACAATGAGCAGTTCTTC.

In its sample, this clonotype was seen a few times. The genes are TRBV19 and TRBJ2-1; 15 bases are a match to TRBD2. Germline V lookup: CDR1 LNHDA, CDR2 SQIVND (reference sequence). This CDR3 has 14 amino acids. V was clipped by 5 bases and J by 11 bases; unmatched bases: 4. CDR3 coding DNA: TGTGCCAGTAGTGGGGGACTAGCGGGAGGACAGCAGTTCTTC. Amino acid sequence: CASSGGLAGGQQFF. The variable domain in full, completed from reference TRBV19 and TRBJ2-1, reads DGGITQSPKYLFRKEGQNVTLSCEQNLNHDAMYWYRQDPGQGLRLIYYSQIVNDFQKGDIAEGYSVSREKKESFPLTVTSAQKNPTAFYLCASSGGLAGGQQFFGPGTRLTVL.

The chain joins TRBV5-1 to TRBJ2-5; 10 nucleotides agree with TRBD1. There are 14 residues in the CDR3. With 3 bases clipped from V and 3 bases from J, the junction kept 2 bases outside the gene matches. In germline, CDR1 is SGHRS, CDR2 YFSETQ. The CDR3 DNA is TGCGCCAGCAGCTGGACAGGGGGTGAAGAGACCCAGTACTTC. Translation: CASSWTGGEETQYF.

This clonotype came up a few times. The chain recombines TRBV4-3 with TRBJ2-2; 13 nucleotides match TRBD2. This CDR3 comprises 18 residues. Germline CDR1 reads LGHNA; CDR2 reads YSLEER. With V trimmed by 1 base and J by 5 bases, 7 bases remained unmatched. This chain's CDR3 is CASSQALLAGGPTGELFF. The DNA for the CDR3 is TGCGCCAGCAGCCAAGCCCTACTAGCGGGAGGGCCTACCGGGGAGCTGTTTTTT.

This clonotype came up a few times. The chain uses TRBV10-3 and TRBJ2-7, with unresolved D. Between the trimmed V and J ends, which lost 9 bases and 0 bases, there was a span of 12 bases. The CDR3 runs to 13 residues. The V gene's germline CDR1 is ENHRY and CDR2 SYGVKD. The CDR3 DNA reads TGTGCCATTTCCTCGCACCTCTCCTACGAGCAGTACTTC. Its translation: CAISSHLSYEQYF.

The chain employs TRBV14 and TRBJ1-4, with a possible D match to TRBD1 (5 bases). CDR1 SGHDN and CDR2 FVKESK come from the germline V gene. Trimming shortened V by 6 bases and J by 7 bases, and 24 bases separated the two germline ends. The length of the CDR3 is 17 residues. The DNA for the CDR3 is TGTGCCAGCAGACGGACACCGGGATCTTTGAAGGGTGAAAAACTGTTTTTT. The encoded protein is CASRRTPGSLKGEKLFF.

This clonotype came up a few times. The V gene is TRBV20-1, the J gene TRBJ1-6, with 7 bases fitting TRBD1. Germline values: CDR1 DFQATT, CDR2 SNEGSKA (reference sequence). The trim removed 6 bases at V and 6 bases at J, leaving 5 bases unmatched. The CDR3 contains 13 residues. The CDR3 nucleotides read TGCAGTGCCAAGACAGGGATTAATTCACCCCTCCACTTT. This sequence encodes CSAKTGINSPLHF.